Presented here are 11 T cell receptor beta chains from one specimen sequenced in a study of shared clonotypes between healthy human individuals. Here immunoSEQ multiplex PCR was the method, and the copy in TCRdb shows in-frame clones only, minus some. The data hold under 2,000,000 clones, with about 94% observed a single time. CD8 cells regarded as naive lacked CD45RO, were positively chosen for CCR7, and omitted terminally differentiated effector memory CD45RA+ cells. The sequencing sample was made of naive CD8+ T cells sorted from blood. These receptors all stem from a man younger than 35 in good health.

The gene calls are TRBV4-2 and TRBJ2-7; the match to TRBD1 covers 7 bases. The CDR3 runs 14 residues. Germline CDR1 is LGHNA and CDR2 is YNFKEQ. The trim removed 3 bases at V and 5 bases at J, leaving 7 bases unmatched. The CDR3 region has the DNA TGTGCCAGCAGCCATTCTACCGGGACAGACGAGCAGTACTTC. It codes for CASSHSTGTDEQYF.

The rearrangement joins TRBV7-9 to TRBJ2-5; D gene unclear. The CDR3 loop spans 12 amino acids. Germline CDR1 and CDR2: SEHNR and FQNEAQ (reference sequence). V was cut by 4 bases and J by 4 bases, with 7 bases left in between. The CDR3 nucleotides are TGTGCCAGCAGCTGGGGTGGAGAGACCCAGTACTTC. Translated: CASSWGGETQYF.

The chain recombines TRBV11-2 with TRBJ1-1; D is ambiguous. Germline values: CDR1 SGHAT, CDR2 FQNNGV. The V gene lost 5 bases and the J gene lost 3 bases, with 19 bases spanning the gap. This CDR3 spans 16 amino acids. The CDR3 sequence: CASSTSVRVEDTEAFF. The CDR3 region has the DNA TGTGCCAGCAGCACCTCTGTGAGGGTAGAGGACACTGAAGCTTTCTTT.

This clone was seen once. This sequence joins TRBV19 and TRBJ1-6; D gene uncertain. The CDR3 spans 16 residues. From germline, CDR1 is LNHDA and CDR2 SQIVND (reference sequence). Trimming stripped 6 bases from V and 0 bases from J, with 12 bases between. The CDR3, as DNA: TGTGCCAGTAGCCCTGGGCCCAGCTCCTATAATTCACCCCTCCACTTT. Residues: CASSPGPSSYNSPLHF. The whole variable domain, remainder taken from reference TRBV19 and TRBJ1-6, is DGGITQSPKYLFRKEGQNVTLSCEQNLNHDAMYWYRQDPGQGLRLIYYSQIVNDFQKGDIAEGYSVSREKKESFPLTVTSAQKNPTAFYLCASSPGPSSYNSPLHFGNGTRLTVT.

As concerns this clone: At one end the junction does not follow the germline gene, possibly because of a read error. The V gene is TRBV18, the J gene TRBJ2-7, with D possibly TRBD2 on 6 matching bases. The CDR3 runs 13 residues. The germline V gene has CDR1 KGHSH and CDR2 LQKENI. The CDR3 sequence: CASSYGGSSEQYF. CDR3 DNA: TGTGCCAGCTCCTACGGGGGTTCCTCCGAGCAGTACTTC.

The CDR3 DNA reads TGTGCCAGCAGCTTAGCGAGGCGGGAGTCCTACGAGCAGTACTTC. It is translated as CASSLARRESYEQYF. This rearrangement joins TRBV7-6 to TRBJ2-7; the match to TRBD2 covers 7 bases. Trimming at V came to 0 bases and at J to 1 base, leaving 3 bases not matched to a gene. Germline V lookup: CDR1 SGHVS, CDR2 FNYEAQ. The CDR3 contains 15 residues.

About this clone itself: One base away lies a much larger clone, so this may be a sequencing read error. This same CDR3 is encoded by further DNA sequences in the sample. This sequence joins TRBV11-2 and TRBJ2-7; D remains unclear. Trimming left V 0 bases short and J 1 base short, with 4 bases between. The germline V gene has CDR1 SGHAT and CDR2 FQNNGV. The CDR3 is made up of 13 amino acids. This chain's CDR3 is CASSLDSSYEQYF. As DNA, the CDR3 is TGTGCCAGCAGCTTAGACAGTTCCTACGAGCAGTACTTC.

The chain uses TRBV7-9 and TRBJ2-7, with 8 bases matching TRBD1. Germline loops: CDR1 SEHNR, CDR2 FQNEAQ (reference sequence). V gave up 10 bases and J gave up 7 bases; unmatched junction bases: 9. There are 12 residues in the CDR3. The CDR3 loop reads CAIGRGLGEQYF. CDR3 DNA sequence: TGTGCCATCGGCAGGGGGCTAGGGGAGCAGTACTTC.

Here the CDR3 DNA reads TGCAGCGTTGACGATTTGCTTAATGAGCAGTTCTTC. This encodes CSVDDLLNEQFF. J is TRBJ2-1 and V is TRBV29-1; D is ambiguous. Germline CDR1 SQVTM, CDR2 ANQGSEA. The V end lost 3 bases, the J end lost 7 bases, and 10 bases lay between the germline ends. The CDR3 loop spans 12 amino acids.

About this clone itself: A junction boundary mismatches the germline segment, possibly from a read error. The chain uses TRBV5-5 and TRBJ2-7, with 7 bases fitting TRBD1. The V gene's germline CDR1 is SGHKS and CDR2 YYEKEE (reference sequence). The CDR3 length is 12 residues. The CDR3 DNA reads as TGTGCCACCAGCTTGGGACAGCACGAGCAGTACTTC. As protein: CATSLGQHEQYF.

The chain joins TRBV11-3 to TRBJ1-5; D not resolved. Trimming cost V 3 bases and J 6 bases, with 12 bases left between them. In germline, CDR1 is SGHNT, CDR2 YENEEA. CDR3 size: 14 residues. CDR3 region: CASSFSGRGQPQHF. The CDR3 nucleotides read TGTGCCAGCAGCTTCTCGGGAAGAGGTCAGCCCCAGCATTTT.